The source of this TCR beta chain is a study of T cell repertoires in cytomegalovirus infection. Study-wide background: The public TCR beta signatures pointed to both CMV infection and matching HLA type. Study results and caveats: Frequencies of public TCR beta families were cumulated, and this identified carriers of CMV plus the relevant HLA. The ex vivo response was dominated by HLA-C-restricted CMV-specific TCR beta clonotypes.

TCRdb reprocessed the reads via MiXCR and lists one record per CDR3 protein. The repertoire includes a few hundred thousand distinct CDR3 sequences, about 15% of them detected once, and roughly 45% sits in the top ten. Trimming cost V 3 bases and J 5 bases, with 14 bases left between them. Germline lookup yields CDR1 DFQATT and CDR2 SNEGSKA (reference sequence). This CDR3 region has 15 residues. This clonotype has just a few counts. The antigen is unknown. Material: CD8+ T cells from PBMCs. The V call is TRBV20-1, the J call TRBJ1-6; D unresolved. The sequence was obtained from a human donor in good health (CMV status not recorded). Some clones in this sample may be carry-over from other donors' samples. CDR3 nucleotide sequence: TGCAGTGCTAGGCCACTAGCTGGGGATAATTCACCCCTCCACTTT. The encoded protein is CSARPLAGDNSPLHF.